The clone carrying this T cell receptor beta chain was detected once. Its antigen remains unknown. This entry belongs to a study of CD8 T cells in Susac syndrome. General study points: An acknowledgment was made by the study that its TCR sequencing and HLA analysis involved relatively few individuals.

After extraction with the RNeasy kit, roughly 0.45 to 1 ug of the RNA was reverse transcribed using random hexamers. Amplification of TCR beta CDR3 used immunoSEQ multiplex PCR across 54 Vbeta and 13 Jbeta. A single record per CDR3 protein comes from TCRdb applying MiXCR to the immunoSEQ multiplex PCR reads. This table holds about 440,000 distinct CDR3 sequences, more than 70% found once. Germline V lookup: CDR1 SGDLS, CDR2 YYNGEE. J gave up 9 bases and V 3 bases, and 5 bases lay outside the gene matches. This CDR3 region has 13 residues. The gene calls are TRBV9 and TRBJ2-1; 8 nucleotides agree with TRBD1. The sequenced sample was CD8+ T cells from PBMCs. The origin of this receptor is a human donor with multiple sclerosis. The CDR3 reads CASSGPQGAEQFF. In nucleotides, the CDR3 is TGTGCCAGCAGCGGCCCCCAGGGGGCTGAGCAGTTCTTC.